A selection of T cell receptor beta chains follows, all from one sample in a study of blood T cell repertoires in COVID-19. Produced via immunoSEQ multiplex PCR; TCRdb's table is partial and in-frame only. The table records some 210,000 clones, around 84% of them present only once. Sequenced sample: peripheral blood. These receptors all stem from a human donor in a cohort sampled during active COVID-19. The conserved cysteine and the conserved F or W are not part of the CDR3 here. Some rows have no size entry. The others give once, few or many, or a class for an expanded clone.

J gene	V gene	clone size	CDR3 length	CDR3 protein
TRBJ2-1	TRBV21-1	-	14	ASRKGAAEDYNEQF
TRBJ2-5	TRBV5-6	-	12	ASSLDVTQETQY
TRBJ2-2	TRBV13	-	17	ASSPVSSGRKKNTGELF
TRBJ1-2	TRBV7-6	-	13	ASSLTQGTLTGYT
TRBJ2-1	TRBV30	few	13	AWGQQGSLYNEQF
TRBJ1-2	TRBV7-2	-	11	ASSFNDRPGYT
TRBJ2-7	TRBV5-6	few	12	ASRALAEGDEQY
TRBJ1-6	TRBV6-1	-	13	ASSEGTVHGSPLH
TRBJ1-1	TRBV2	-	12	ASIPTGVGTEAF
TRBJ2-7	TRBV23-1	few	7	ASPIGQY
TRBJ2-7	TRBV5-4	once	12	ASSLDSVQGQQY
TRBJ1-5	TRBV30	-	11	AWNPGYNQPQH
TRBJ1-4	TRBV11-2	-	14	ASSAGRGQGNEKLF
TRBJ2-1	TRBV7-2	-	15	ASSLVGTSSGHNEQF
TRBJ2-1	TRBV19	-	17	ASTPRGQGLLAAPNEQF
TRBJ2-1	TRBV9	-	13	ASSQGQGRHNEQF
TRBJ2-1	TRBV28	-	15	ASSLWQDRLLYNEQF
TRBJ2-7	TRBV28	-	14	ASRIAGTATPTKQY
TRBJ2-5	TRBV6-5	-	10	ASSRVGETQY
TRBJ2-2	TRBV10-3	-	15	AISSPGREGNTGELF
TRBJ1-2	TRBV5-1	-	11	ASSPSTSYGYT
TRBJ2-3	TRBV29-1	-	11	SVVLAVTDTQY
TRBJ2-1	TRBV19	-	12	ASRTDRTYNEQF
TRBJ2-3	TRBV18	-	14	ASSPNREPSAGTQY
TRBJ2-3	TRBV5-5	-	11	ASSLGGTDTQY
TRBJ2-2	TRBV27	-	13	ATRGSGGLTGELF
TRBJ2-2	TRBV11-3	-	13	ASSLGQGDTGELF
TRBJ1-1	TRBV2	-	10	ASSLTTTEAF
TRBJ2-3	TRBV2	-	11	ASRGSFTDTQY
TRBJ2-4	TRBV23-1	few	10	ASSQSGTQLS
TRBJ1-1	TRBV18	-	10	ASSPQGDEAF
TRBJ2-1	TRBV18	-	13	ASSSLAGGYNEQF
TRBJ2-6	TRBV5-1	-	17	ASSRQGPNRSSGANVLT
TRBJ2-2	TRBV19	-	12	ASRSGTNTGELF
TRBJ1-2	TRBV19	-	13	ASSIDTGIGYGYT
TRBJ2-3	TRBV5-1	once	11	ASSIPTSTTQY
TRBJ1-1	TRBV6-5	-	10	ATRTGDTEAF
TRBJ1-5	TRBV9	-	13	ASSAGGTENQPQH
TRBJ1-5	TRBV3-1/TRBV3-2	once	13	ASSQAQGLIQPQH
TRBJ1-5	TRBV18	-	11	ASSRTGSEPQH
TRBJ2-3	TRBV11-3	-	15	ASSFGRLRGAEDTQY
TRBJ2-3	TRBV18	-	14	ASSPLNARGSDTQY
TRBJ2-7	TRBV7-2	-	12	ASSWTAPSYEQY
TRBJ1-2	TRBV2	-	13	ASSEGQPSRYGYT
TRBJ1-5	TRBV4-1	-	14	ASSQTGGQNNQPQH
TRBJ2-1	TRBV24-1	once	12	ATSDSIGQGQQF
TRBJ2-1	TRBV20-1	-	13	SASTPSGDYNEQF
TRBJ2-5	TRBV20-1	-	12	SASPGGGRETQY
TRBJ1-1	TRBV6-5	-	10	ASSPIQGTAF
TRBJ1-5	TRBV19	-	14	ASSPLTGLGNQPQH
TRBJ2-1	TRBV6-5	-	12	ASRTGTGGNEQF
TRBJ2-2	TRBV11-3	-	16	ASSLATWVAGNTGELF